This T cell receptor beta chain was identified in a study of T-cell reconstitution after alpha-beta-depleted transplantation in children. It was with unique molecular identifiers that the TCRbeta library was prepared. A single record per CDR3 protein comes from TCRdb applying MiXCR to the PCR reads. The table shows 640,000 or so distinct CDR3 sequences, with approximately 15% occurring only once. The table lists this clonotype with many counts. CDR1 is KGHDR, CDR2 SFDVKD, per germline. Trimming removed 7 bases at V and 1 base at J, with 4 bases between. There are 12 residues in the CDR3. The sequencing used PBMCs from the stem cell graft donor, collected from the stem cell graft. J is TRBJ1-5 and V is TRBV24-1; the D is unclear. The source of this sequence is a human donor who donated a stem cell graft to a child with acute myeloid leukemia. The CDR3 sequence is CATSQSNQPQHF. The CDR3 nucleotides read TGTGCCACCAGCCAGAGCAATCAGCCCCAGCATTTT.